This T cell receptor beta chain came from a study of radiotherapy plus CTLA-4 blockade in lung cancer. As for the study in general: In roughly 19% of patients, objective responses were seen; about 30% had disease control. Study observations and caveats: Subsequent to radiotherapy plus ipilimumab, tumor-derived TCR clones underwent expansion in blood. Interferon-beta and early blood T cell clone dynamics reportedly predicted response best.

Concerning this clone: Its antigen remains unidentified.

CDR1 is MNHEY and CDR2 is SMNVEV in the germline V gene (reference sequence). J gave up 8 bases and V 4 bases, and 19 bases lay outside the gene matches. CDR3 length: 18 residues. Patients in the study, people with chemo-refractory metastatic non-small-cell lung cancer, received focal radiation plus ipilimumab CTLA-4 blockade. Data came from immunoSEQ multiplex PCR; TCRdb stores just in-frame clones and leaves some out. The sample contains some 50,000 clones, approximately 76% of which appear only once. This sequence originates from a human donor with non-small cell lung cancer who had stable disease on radiotherapy plus ipilimumab. The sample in question was peripheral blood, obtained from a patient treated with radiotherapy plus ipilimumab. The chain uses TRBV27 and TRBJ2-1, with 8 bases that match TRBD1. The CDR3 spells CASSSTHFSRQGWDEQFF. In DNA, the CDR3 is TGTGCCAGCAGTTCAACTCACTTCTCCAGACAGGGGTGGGATGAGCAGTTCTTC.